Here is one T cell receptor beta chain with its context. This record comes from a study of shared clonotypes between healthy human individuals. The CDR3 totals 16 residues. The V gene's germline CDR1 is LNHDA and CDR2 SQIVND (reference sequence). V dropped 1 base and J dropped 4; count of bases not matched to a gene: 10. Some clones are missing from TCRdb's copy, which holds only in-frame ones; the method was immunoSEQ multiplex PCR. The table shows fewer than 650,000 clones, with 70% to 80% occurring only once. The receptor was isolated from a woman in her 40s in good health. Some clones in this sample may be carry-over from other donors' samples. The sample comprised PBMCs. This sequence joins TRBV19 and TRBJ2-7; 7 nucleotides agree with TRBD2. CDR3: CASSIGAGVGLYEQYF. The CDR3 nucleotides are TGTGCCAGTAGTATAGGCGCGGGAGTGGGATTATACGAGCAGTACTTC.